A single sample gave rise to the 11 T cell receptor beta chains below, sequenced in a study of CD8+ T cells in alopecia areata. The pooled cutaneous lymph node cells were sorted using several markers (CD4, CD8alpha, NKG2D, NKG2ACE and others). Sequencing used cDNA as its template, made by extracting RNA and reverse transcribing it. Produced via immunoSEQ multiplex PCR; TCRdb's table is partial and in-frame only. The repertoire consists of 270,000 or so clones, none detected only once. Sequenced input: CD4+ T cells sorted from a lymph node. The receptors originated from a C3H/HeJ mouse with alopecia areata. This mouse strain has H2-k as its MHC haplotype.

This clone was seen a few times. Gene names are the mouse ones. The CDR3 is cut off 4 residues early in the read; its end comes from the germline J gene. The V call is TRBV13-3, the J call TRBJ2-4, with 11 bases aligning to TRBD1. The trim removed 3 bases at V and 1 base at J, leaving 4 bases unmatched. Germline-derived CDR1 and CDR2 are NNHDY and SYVADS. The CDR3 is 16 residues long. CDR3 sequence reads: CASSGPGQGGQNTLYF. The CDR3 bases that were read are TGTGCCAGCAGTGGACCGGGACAGGGGGGTCAAAAC.

This clone showed up just a few times. Gene and germline names: mouse. The read ends 4 residues shy of where the CDR3 ends; the end is completed using the germline J gene. The chain employs TRBV17 and TRBJ2-5, with TRBD1 identical over 8 bases. The CDR3 has 17 residues. Germline V CDR1 and CDR2: MNHDT, YYDKIL. CDR3 DNA, as far as it was read: TGTGCTAGCAGTAGAGATAGGATGGGGACAGGAAAAGAC. This sequence encodes CASSRDRMGTGKD. The complete CDR3 sequence is CASSRDRMGTGKDTQYF.

With regard to this clone: Gene names follow the mouse nomenclature. The read gets to within 4 residues of the CDR3 end, and the germline J gene fills in the rest. The V gene is TRBV5, the J gene TRBJ2-5, with TRBD2 identical over 11 bases. The CDR3 has 15 amino acids. Germline values: CDR1 LGHNA, CDR2 YNLKQL (reference sequence). The CDR3 spells CASSQGGLGEDTQYF. CDR3 DNA (partial): TGTGCCAGCAGCCAAGGGGGACTGGGGGAAGAC.

In the case of this clone: Genes and germline are mouse. The CDR3 goes on 3 residues after the read ends, and that part is filled in from the germline J gene. The rearrangement links TRBV13-1 to TRBJ1-6; perhaps TRBD1 as D (5 bases). TRBJ1-6 has ORF status, its function being uncertain. V gave up 0 bases and J gave up 7 bases, with 14 bases separating them. Germline lookup yields CDR1 NSHNY and CDR2 SYGAGN. CDR3 size: 16 residues. CDR3 DNA (partial): TGTGCCAGCAGTGATGCTGGGGGGAATGGGAATTCGCCC. It translates to CASSDAGGNGNSP. The whole CDR3 sequence is CASSDAGGNGNSPLYF.

The table lists this clone with a few counts. Germline and genes: mouse. Read sequence stops 4 residues before the CDR3 end, and the germline J gene provides the missing end. Different DNA sequences within this sample yield the same CDR3. This chain uses TRBV13-1 with TRBJ2-1; perhaps TRBD1 as D (5 bases). The CDR3 contains 14 residues. The V gene's germline CDR1 is NSHNY and CDR2 SYGAGN. With 0 bases removed from V and 1 base from J, the gap between germline ends came to 5 bases. The CDR3 loop is CASSDDRNYAEQFF. CDR3 bases read: TGTGCCAGCAGTGATGACAGGAACTATGCT.

The table lists this clone with many counts. Germline and genes here are mouse. The missing CDR3 end, 4 residues past where the read stops, is filled in from the germline J gene. In the same sample, other DNA sequences code for this CDR3. The V and J genes are TRBV13-1 and TRBJ2-7; 7 bases line up with TRBD2. V lost 1 base and J lost 3; bases outside the gene matches: 1. Germline CDR1 NSHNY, CDR2 SYGAGN. The CDR3 runs to 13 residues. The part of the CDR3 DNA that was read is TGTGCCAGCAGTGATCGGGGGGGCTAT. Amino acid sequence: CASSDRGGY. The CDR3 as a whole reads CASSDRGGYEQYF.

A word on this clone: All gene names here are mouse names. The sequenced fragment ends 4 residues before the CDR3 boundary, so the rest is inferred from the germline J gene. This sequence joins TRBV13-3 and TRBJ2-3, with D hard to call. V was trimmed by 0 bases and J by 0 bases, leaving 5 bases between them. CDR1 is NNHDY, CDR2 SYVADS, per germline. The CDR3 runs 14 residues. CDR3 DNA, as far as it was read: TGTGCCAGCAGTGATGACAGTAGTGCAGAA. It yields the protein CASSDDSSAE. The CDR3 in its entirety is CASSDDSSAETLYF.

On this clone: With a much larger clone just one base away, this may be a read error. The germline and genes are mouse ones. The read terminates 4 residues before the CDR3 end, so the remaining end is supplied by the germline J gene. The sample contains more than one DNA sequence encoding this CDR3. The chain has TRBV13-3 and TRBJ2-2; a possible D gene is TRBD1 (6 bases). Trimming cost V 4 bases and J 0 bases, with 10 bases left between them. CDR3 length equals 15 residues. Germline values: CDR1 NNHDY, CDR2 SYVADS. CDR3 protein: CASSPGTSNTGQLYF. The sequenced part of the CDR3 DNA is TGTGCCAGCAGTCCCGGGACATCAAACACCGGG.

Worth noting for this clone: The gene names here belong to mouse. Additional DNA sequences in this sample encode the identical CDR3. The CDR3 reads CASSIWYEQYF. CDR3 bases read: TGTGCCAGCAGTATATGGTAT. V usage is TRBV19 and J usage is TRBJ2-7; no clear D gene. The read terminates 4 residues before the CDR3 end, so the remaining end is supplied by the germline J gene. The germline CDR1 and CDR2 sequences are FNHDT and SITEND (reference sequence). CDR3 length: 11 residues.

About this clone: Mouse germline and gene names are used. The read terminates 4 residues before the CDR3 end, so the remaining end is supplied by the germline J gene. The rearrangement links TRBV13-1 to TRBJ2-3; TRBD2 aligns across 8 bases. Germline V gene lookup returns CDR1 NSHNY and CDR2 SYGAGN. The CDR3 has 15 amino acids. V lost 2 bases, J lost 3 bases, and 5 bases stayed unmatched. The CDR3 protein is CASSEGRGGAETLYF. CDR3 DNA, as far as it was read: TGTGCCAGCAGTGAAGGGAGGGGGGGCGCAGAA.

A note on this clone: Gene names and germline match the mouse. Read data end 4 residues before the CDR3 end; the end is taken from the germline J gene. The chain couples TRBV5 to TRBJ2-3; 11 bases match TRBD2. Germline loops: CDR1 LGHNA, CDR2 YNLKQL (reference sequence). Trimming at V came to 0 bases and at J to 0 bases, leaving 2 bases not matched to a gene. The CDR3 sequence is 17 residues long. The CDR3 loop is CASSQEGLGDSAETLYF. CDR3 DNA (partial): TGTGCCAGCAGCCAAGAGGGACTGGGGGATAGTGCAGAA.